The clone carrying this T cell receptor (beta chain) was seen only a few times. The data stem from a study of response to subunit inactivated influenza vaccine. The CDR3 runs 14 residues. A single record per CDR3 protein comes from TCRdb applying MiXCR to the RT-PCR reads. The data hold hundreds of thousands of distinct CDR3 sequences, with roughly 18% observed a single time. This specimen consisted of PBMCs from blood, obtained roughly 5 days after vaccination. This chain links TRBV21-1 with TRBJ1-5. TRBV21-1 is an annotated pseudogene. The receptor's source is a middle-aged man who received an inactivated influenza vaccine. CDR3 in DNA: TGTGCCAGCAGCAAAGTCCTAAGCAATCAGCCCCAGCATTTT. Amino acid sequence: CASSKVLSNQPQHF.